A selection of T cell receptor beta chains follows, all from one sample in a study of blood T cell repertoires in COVID-19. Repertoires were generated with immunoSEQ multiplex PCR, while TCRdb's copy carries only in-frame clones and drops some. This table holds tens of thousands of clones, around 80% found once. The sequenced material came from peripheral blood. Source of these receptors: a man between 50 and 59 years old with active or convalescent COVID-19. The CDR3 runs from the conserved cysteine through the conserved F or W. The order of the fields is J gene, clone size, D gene, V gene, CDR3 protein, CDR3 DNA. A D gene is named only where the DNA matches it firmly. Expanded clones get a size class; other rows say once, few or many, or leave the size out.

j_gene: TRBJ2-3
abundance: -
d_gene: -
v_gene: TRBV7-9
CDR3aa: CASSPPRGSTDTQYF
CDR3nt: TGTGCCAGCAGCCCGCCCAGGGGTAGCACAGATACGCAGTATTTT

j_gene: TRBJ1-3
abundance: -
d_gene: -
v_gene: TRBV14
CDR3aa: CASSQVTQPDGDSGNTIYF
CDR3nt: TGTGCCAGCAGCCAAGTCACCCAGCCGGACGGGGACTCTGGAAACACCATATATTTT

j_gene: TRBJ1-2
abundance: -
d_gene: TRBD1
v_gene: TRBV12-3/TRBV12-4
CDR3aa: CASSTGQGDGYTF
CDR3nt: TGTGCCAGCAGTACGGGACAGGGGGATGGCTACACCTTC

j_gene: TRBJ2-1
abundance: few
d_gene: TRBD2
v_gene: TRBV5-1
CDR3aa: CASSYSGTNYNEQFF
CDR3nt: TGCGCCAGCAGCTATTCCGGGACTAACTACAATGAGCAGTTCTTC

j_gene: TRBJ1-3
abundance: -
d_gene: TRBD1
v_gene: TRBV2
CDR3aa: CASTPRDRAGNTIYF
CDR3nt: TGTGCCAGCACCCCCCGGGACAGGGCTGGAAACACCATATATTTT

j_gene: TRBJ1-1
abundance: once
d_gene: TRBD1
v_gene: TRBV6-5
CDR3aa: CASSSGQGGNTEAFF
CDR3nt: TGTGCCAGCAGTTCAGGACAGGGTGGGAACACTGAAGCTTTCTTT

j_gene: TRBJ1-4
abundance: once
d_gene: -
v_gene: TRBV24-1
CDR3aa: CATTQNRDFLTTNEKLFF
CDR3nt: TGTGCCACCACTCAGAACAGGGATTTCCTCACAACTAATGAAAAACTGTTTTTT

j_gene: TRBJ2-1
abundance: once
d_gene: TRBD1
v_gene: TRBV28
CDR3aa: CASSLRLAGTGEDNEQFF
CDR3nt: TGTGCCAGCAGTTTACGCCTAGCCGGGACAGGGGAAGACAATGAGCAGTTCTTC

j_gene: TRBJ2-1
abundance: once
d_gene: TRBD1
v_gene: TRBV7-2
CDR3aa: CASSGGQDSYNEQFF
CDR3nt: TGTGCCAGCAGCGGAGGACAGGACTCCTACAATGAGCAGTTCTTC

j_gene: TRBJ1-6
abundance: -
d_gene: TRBD1
v_gene: TRBV7-9
CDR3aa: CASSLEGRWGAGGQSPLHF
CDR3nt: TGTGCCAGCAGCTTAGAGGGCCGTTGGGGAGCAGGGGGACAATCACCCCTCCACTTT

j_gene: TRBJ2-5
abundance: -
d_gene: -
v_gene: TRBV19
CDR3aa: CASSAQQLQETQYF
CDR3nt: TGTGCCAGTAGTGCCCAGCAACTACAAGAGACCCAGTACTTC

j_gene: TRBJ2-2
abundance: -
d_gene: TRBD2
v_gene: TRBV5-1
CDR3aa: CASSALAGGTGELFF
CDR3nt: TGCGCCAGCAGCGCACTAGCGGGGGGTACCGGGGAGCTGTTTTTT

j_gene: TRBJ2-2
abundance: -
d_gene: -
v_gene: TRBV15
CDR3aa: CATSPAAIPGELFF
CDR3nt: TGTGCCACCAGCCCAGCGGCAATTCCCGGGGAGCTGTTTTTT

j_gene: TRBJ1-3
abundance: -
d_gene: -
v_gene: TRBV18
CDR3aa: CASSPSGAGNTIYF
CDR3nt: TGTGCCAGCTCACCGTCAGGGGCAGGAAACACCATATATTTT

j_gene: TRBJ2-5
abundance: once
d_gene: -
v_gene: TRBV19
CDR3aa: CASSRQYGEETQYF
CDR3nt: TGTGCCAGTAGTCGACAGTATGGGGAAGAGACCCAGTACTTC

j_gene: TRBJ1-4
abundance: -
d_gene: -
v_gene: TRBV24-1
CDR3aa: CATSGPQANEKLFF
CDR3nt: TGTGCCACCAGTGGCCCGCAGGCAAATGAAAAACTGTTTTTT

j_gene: TRBJ1-2
abundance: -
d_gene: TRBD1
v_gene: TRBV28
CDR3aa: CASRQDDRVRANYGYTF
CDR3nt: TGTGCCAGCAGGCAGGACGACAGGGTTCGAGCTAACTATGGCTACACCTTC

j_gene: TRBJ1-2
abundance: -
d_gene: TRBD1
v_gene: TRBV5-1
CDR3aa: CASSERTGGGYTF
CDR3nt: TGCGCCAGCAGCGAAAGGACAGGGGGAGGCTACACCTTC

j_gene: TRBJ2-3
abundance: few
d_gene: TRBD1
v_gene: TRBV7-7
CDR3aa: CASSPTGFWTDTQYF
CDR3nt: TGTGCCAGCAGCCCGACAGGGTTTTGGACAGATACGCAGTATTTT

j_gene: TRBJ1-1
abundance: -
d_gene: TRBD1
v_gene: TRBV7-9
CDR3aa: CASSLAQGEHTEAFF
CDR3nt: TGTGCCAGCAGCTTAGCACAGGGGGAGCACACTGAAGCTTTCTTT

j_gene: TRBJ2-3
abundance: -
d_gene: -
v_gene: TRBV14
CDR3aa: CASSLLSLDTQYF
CDR3nt: TGTGCCAGCAGCCTACTTAGCCTAGATACGCAGTATTTT

j_gene: TRBJ1-1
abundance: -
d_gene: -
v_gene: TRBV11-2
CDR3aa: CASSLQGTEAFF
CDR3nt: TGTGCCAGCAGCTTACAGGGCACTGAAGCTTTCTTT

j_gene: TRBJ2-1
abundance: -
d_gene: TRBD1
v_gene: TRBV9
CDR3aa: CASSAGTGNYNEQFF
CDR3nt: TGTGCCAGCAGCGCCGGGACAGGGAATTACAATGAGCAGTTCTTC

j_gene: TRBJ2-3
abundance: -
d_gene: -
v_gene: TRBV10-3
CDR3aa: CAIKGTSTDTQYF
CDR3nt: TGTGCCATCAAGGGGACTAGCACAGATACGCAGTATTTT